Reported below is one T cell receptor (beta chain). This clonotype was seen only a few times. Its antigen remains undetermined. No much larger clone exists at a distance of one base, and base qualities are not known. Libraries of naive CD8 T cells were built from about 20,000 to 1,000,000 sorted cells, with 10%, 30% or 50% of the purified RNA used. On a BD FACSAria II, naive CD8 T cells were FACS-sorted as CD8+CD4-CCR7+CD45RA+ and collected into RLT Plus buffer. To test detection sensitivity, Jurkat RNA equivalent to roughly nine TCR copies was spiked into samples of about 19,000-1,100,000 naive CD8 T cells. Enrichment of CD8 T cells was performed with RosetteSep CD8+ T Cell Enrichment Cocktail and Ficoll-Paque, after which ACK red cell lysis was carried out. V loses 3 bases of germline sequence and J loses 1 base, and the interval between the two ends is 6 bases. The germline V gene encodes CDR1 MDHEN and CDR2 SYDVKM. The CDR3 holds 13 amino acids from the cysteine to the phenylalanine. This entry keeps only the CDR3 DNA: 39 bases, framed from base 1.

Library creation used PCR. TCRdb shows the sequencer as NextSeq 500. Bulk TCR libraries were prepared as previously described, using TCR primers listed in Table S5. Total RNA was purified with the Qiagen AllPrep DNA/RNA kit. Reads from multiple sequencing runs of the same library were pooled before analysis. In the paper's pipeline: Only reads with exact TCR constant sequence were kept, trimmed to 150 nt, and grouped by their 12-nt molecular barcodes. Reads within each barcode group were sub-clustered using a 15% Levenshtein threshold, and quality-weighted consensus sequences were constructed for each RNA molecule. Non-functional sequences were filtered out, along with any lower-count sequence sitting one edit away from another sequence. Barcode sub-clusters with fewer than 20% of the maximum read count were removed, based on fitting two negative binomial distributions. Starting from the raw public reads, TCRdb applied fastp trimming at Q25, assembled clones with MiXCR and retained in-frame beta chains. Rows with a matching CDR3 protein are joined into one entry that keeps the most common DNA and genes. These V and J calls are TCRdb output, not the study's own analysis. In this sample the table shows about 330,000 distinct CDR3 sequences, roughly a quarter of which occur a single time. The leading ten clones occupy about 0.73% of the sample.

The data are from a study of molecular identifiers for immune sequencing clone quantification (dated by TCRdb to the late 2010s). Background for the entire study: In a replicate experiment, RNA from roughly 18,000 or 92,000 naive CD8 T cells was split into five aliquots, four of which were sequenced. This methods study used CD8 T cells to benchmark TCR RNA copy counting and molecular-identifier clustering-based TCR repertoire sequencing (MIDCIRS).

The research as a whole found: The sizes of highly expanded clones could end up underestimated when identical TCR molecules share a barcode. Modeling estimated about 2.8 recovered TCR RNA copies per cell, compared with about ten by digital PCR, which implies approximately 30% capture efficiency. The naive libraries included spiked-in Jurkat TCR RNA (fewer than eleven copies' worth), and this RNA is not part of the donor repertoire. Without barcode sub-clustering, chimeric consensus sequences inflated TCR diversity; chimeras reached as high as 47%. In CMV-specific effector cells, over 99% of molecules were held by clones above 20 RNA copies, whereas under 1% of molecules were held by such clones in naive cells. Even against a background of 800,000 to 1,000,000 naive CD8 T cells, spiked-in Jurkat TCR RNA amounting to a single cell's worth was reported to be detectable.

The chain couples TRBV28 to TRBJ1-1; the D gene assignment is ambiguous. Sequencing input: naive CD8+ T cells from blood, with Jurkat cell RNA spiked in. What this sample's cell subset or site label stands for: FACS-sorted CD8+CD4-CCR7+CD45RA+ naive T cells. The clonotype comes from a human donor in good health. Some libraries in this study had Jurkat cell RNA spiked in. The CDR3 amino acid sequence is: CASSFYTNTEAFF. The DNA sequence is given as TGTGCCAGCAGTTTCTACACGAACACTGAAGCTTTCTTT.